The 29 T cell receptor beta chains given below trace back to one sample, sequenced in a study of beta chain features in type 1 diabetes. As every portion of the isolated RNA was reverse transcribed, the sequencing read expressed TCRB transcripts. Using immunoSEQ multiplex PCR, the repertoire was profiled, and TCRdb retains in-frame clones only, with some absent. The sample has hundreds of thousands of clones; roughly 16% are singletons. Source material: naive CD4+ T cells from blood. The receptors originated from a woman younger than 35 in good health.

The table lists this clone with a few counts. The CDR3 nucleotides read TGTGCCAGCAGCCCCTGGGGGAATGAGCAGTTCTTC. Translation gives CASSPWGNEQFF. This chain links TRBV25-1 with TRBJ2-1, with D perhaps matching TRBD1 or TRBD2 (5 bases each). The CDR3 is made up of 12 amino acids. V was pared by 6 bases and J by 7 bases, with 10 bases between. Germline V CDR1 and CDR2: MGHDK, SYGVNS.

This clone was picked up a small number of times. This sequence joins TRBV11-2 and TRBJ2-1, with TRBD2 matching 11 bases. V gave up 5 bases and J gave up 5 bases; unmatched junction bases: 8. The CDR3 runs to 16 residues. Germline CDR1 is SGHAT and CDR2 is FQNNGV. The CDR3: CASSQRGTSGHNEQFF. The CDR3 DNA reads TGTGCCAGCAGCCAAAGAGGGACTAGCGGACACAATGAGCAGTTCTTC.

In its sample, this clone was seen a few times. The chain has TRBV7-9 and TRBJ2-1; TRBD1 is a possible D gene (6 bases). The CDR3 spans 16 residues. Germline V gene sequence: CDR1 SEHNR, CDR2 FQNEAQ (reference sequence). Trimming shortened V by 7 bases and J by 1 base, and 17 bases separated the two germline ends. This CDR3 is CASNQQGRVSYNEQFF. The CDR3 DNA reads as TGTGCCAGCAATCAACAGGGCAGGGTGTCCTACAATGAGCAGTTCTTC.

This clone was seen only a few times. The V gene is TRBV5-1, the J gene TRBJ2-1; TRBD1 agrees at 9 bases. The J segment lost 5 bases and the V segment lost 4 bases, leaving 4 bases of the junction unmatched. This CDR3 is 14 amino acids long. Germline loops: CDR1 SGHRS, CDR2 YFSETQ. The CDR3: CASSGTGLHNEQFF. In DNA, the CDR3 is TGCGCCAGCAGCGGGACAGGGCTTCACAATGAGCAGTTCTTC.

CDR3 protein: CATLQGTGYGYTF. CDR3 bases: TGTGCCACCCTACAGGGCACGGGCTATGGCTACACCTTC. The chain links TRBV2 to TRBJ1-2, with a weak D call TRBD1 (6 bases). The CDR3 runs to 13 residues. From germline, CDR1 is SNHLY and CDR2 FYNNEI. The ends were cut back, 10 bases at V and 4 bases at J, with 16 bases in the middle.

This chain joins TRBV6-1 and TRBJ2-7; 7 bases agree with TRBD1. The V gene end was trimmed by 2 bases and the J gene end by 5 bases; junction bases not matched to a gene: 0. The germline V gene encodes CDR1 MNHNS and CDR2 SASEGT. The CDR3 is made up of 12 amino acids. DNA for the CDR3: TGTGCCAGCAGTGAAACAGGGGACGAGCAGTACTTC. Its translation is CASSETGDEQYF.

The rearrangement joins TRBV28 to TRBJ1-5; no reliable D call. V was cut by 7 bases and J by 9 bases, with 16 bases left in between. The germline gives CDR1 MDHEN, CDR2 SYDVKM. The length of the CDR3 is 13 residues. The DNA of the CDR3 is TGTGCCAGCACACTGTCGGCAAATTGGCCCCAGCATTTT. It yields the protein CASTLSANWPQHF.

The J gene is TRBJ2-4, the V gene TRBV6-5, with 7 bases that match TRBD1. Germline lookup yields CDR1 MNHEY and CDR2 SVGAGI. Trimming took 6 bases from V and 8 from J; bases not matched to a gene: 10. The CDR3 runs to 14 residues. CDR3 residues: CASRRDSLGDIQYF. The CDR3 nucleotides are TGTGCCAGCAGGAGGGACAGTCTGGGGGACATTCAGTACTTC.

This clone was counted between two and nine times. The chain carries TRBV11-2 and TRBJ2-1, with TRBD1 identical over 9 bases. Germline V lookup: CDR1 SGHAT, CDR2 FQNNGV. This CDR3 region has 17 residues. V lost 5 bases and J lost 8; bases outside the gene matches: 16. The CDR3 sequence: CASSVPPGQGVFYEQFF. CDR3 DNA sequence: TGTGCCAGCAGCGTACCTCCGGGACAGGGTGTCTTCTATGAGCAGTTCTTC.

CDR3 sequence: CASSFGTGGPDTQYF. CDR3 DNA: TGTGCCAGCAGCTTCGGGACAGGGGGCCCAGATACGCAGTATTTT. The J gene is TRBJ2-3, the V gene TRBV7-9, with TRBD1 matching over 12 bases. The CDR3 has 15 amino acids. The ends lost 3 bases at V and 4 bases at J; junction bases unmatched: 2. Germline V gene lookup returns CDR1 SEHNR and CDR2 FQNEAQ (reference sequence).

This clone was detected only a few times. V is TRBV29-1 and J is TRBJ1-2, with a weak D call TRBD1 (5 bases). Germline lookup yields CDR1 SQVTM and CDR2 ANQGSEA. Trimming removed 3 bases from V and 4 bases from J, with 12 bases in between. This CDR3 is built from 13 residues. CDR3 protein: CSVDVQGSYGYTF. DNA for the CDR3: TGCAGCGTTGATGTTCAGGGCAGCTATGGCTACACCTTC.

This clone was seen a few times. The CDR3 is CASRNPFSGSTDTQYF. The CDR3 coding sequence is TGTGCCAGCAGGAACCCCTTTTCAGGAAGCACAGATACGCAGTATTTT. The rearrangement uses TRBV7-8 and TRBJ2-3; D is uncertain. Trimming took off 6 bases at V and 0 bases at J, with 16 bases between the two ends. Germline V CDR1 and CDR2: SGHVS, FQNEAQ. The length of the CDR3 is 16 residues.

The genes are TRBV6-5 and TRBJ2-1; 8 bases match TRBD2. Losses at the gene ends were 8 bases for V and 4 bases for J; bases not matched to a gene: 7. The CDR3 is made up of 14 amino acids. Per germline, CDR1 MNHEY and CDR2 SVGAGI. CDR3 protein: CASRREREYNEQFF. CDR3 bases: TGTGCCAGCCGGAGGGAGCGGGAGTACAATGAGCAGTTCTTC.

This clone was observed a handful of times. V usage is TRBV15 and J usage is TRBJ2-1; D is possibly TRBD1 or TRBD2 (6 bases each). This CDR3 spans 16 amino acids. Germline V gene sequence: CDR1 LNHNV, CDR2 YYDKDF (reference sequence). Trimming stripped 1 base from V and 1 base from J, with 11 bases between. The CDR3 coding sequence is TGTGCCACCAGCAGAGGCGGGACAATGTCCTACAATGAGCAGTTCTTC. Residues: CATSRGGTMSYNEQFF.

The chain couples TRBV9 to TRBJ2-1; D possibly corresponds to TRBD2 (5 bases). This CDR3 spans 13 amino acids. Germline V gene lookup returns CDR1 SGDLS and CDR2 YYNGEE. Trimming stripped 2 bases from V and 9 bases from J, with 12 bases between. The CDR3 here is CASSVGGSGEQFF. The CDR3 DNA sequence: TGTGCCAGCAGCGTCGGTGGGAGCGGTGAGCAGTTCTTC. Full variable domain (remainder filled in from reference TRBV9 and TRBJ2-1): DSGVTQTPKHLITATGQRVTLRCSPRSGDLSVYWYQQSLDQGLQFLIQYYNGEERAKGNILERFSAQQFPDLHSELNLSSLELGDSALYFCASSVGGSGEQFFGPGTRLTVL.

The sample holds a few counts of this clone. This chain joins TRBV19 and TRBJ1-1; D is undetermined. CDR1 is LNHDA, CDR2 SQIVND, per germline (reference sequence). V dropped 3 bases and J dropped 11 bases, with 13 bases sitting between them. CDR3 length: 12 amino acids. The CDR3 loop reads CASSITERKAFF. CDR3 nucleotides: TGTGCCAGTAGTATTACGGAGCGAAAGGCTTTCTTT.

The V gene is TRBV28, the J gene TRBJ1-1; 9 nucleotides agree with TRBD1. Germline V gives CDR1 MDHEN, CDR2 SYDVKM. Trimming took 5 bases from V and 7 from J; bases not matched to a gene: 5. The CDR3 is 13 residues long. The CDR3, as DNA: TGTGCCAGCAGTCAATACAGGGGGCGTGAAGCTTTCTTT. Translation gives CASSQYRGREAFF.

The gene calls are TRBV7-8 and TRBJ2-3, with D maybe TRBD2 (6 bases). The V and J ends lost 5 bases and 3 bases respectively, with 18 bases between them. CDR1 and CDR2 from the germline V gene are SGHVS and FQNEAQ. The CDR3 loop spans 16 amino acids. The CDR3 region is CASSRFAAGRTDTQYF. CDR3 bases: TGTGCCAGCAGCCGATTCGCGGCAGGGAGGACAGATACGCAGTATTTT.

This clone appeared a single time. This chain joins TRBV10-2 and TRBJ1-2; TRBD1 matches at 7 bases. CDR1 is WSHSY and CDR2 is SAAADI in the germline V gene. This CDR3 region has 13 residues. The trim removed 6 bases at V and 2 bases at J, leaving 3 bases unmatched. CDR3 protein: CASRGGANYGYTF. The CDR3 DNA reads TGCGCCAGCAGAGGGGGCGCAAACTATGGCTACACCTTC.

The V call is TRBV4-1, the J call TRBJ2-3; D might be TRBD2 (6 bases). CDR1 and CDR2 (germline): MGHRA, YSYEKL. V lost 2 bases to trimming and J lost 10 bases, with 16 bases between them. The CDR3 extends over 14 amino acids. CDR3 residues: CASSQKPGTQAQYF. The CDR3 bases are TGCGCCAGCAGCCAAAAGCCCGGGACTCAAGCGCAGTATTTT.

This clone was counted only a few times. V is TRBV6-5 and J is TRBJ2-7; the match to TRBD1 covers 7 bases. In germline, CDR1 is MNHEY, CDR2 SVGAGI. This CDR3 region has 16 residues. V was pared by 0 bases and J by 4 bases, with 9 bases of the junction left unmatched. In DNA form, the CDR3 reads TGTGCCAGCAGTTACTCAGGGGCGACAGGGACGTACGAGCAGTACTTC. Its translation is CASSYSGATGTYEQYF.

This chain connects TRBV4-3 to TRBJ2-2; 8 nucleotides agree with TRBD2. Trimming at V came to 4 bases and at J to 6 bases, leaving 7 bases not matched to a gene. The CDR3 extends over 15 amino acids. CDR1 is LGHNA, CDR2 YSLEER, per germline. For the CDR3, the DNA is TGCGCCAGCAGCCGTAGCGGGATTGGAGCCGGGGAGCTGTTTTTT. Translation gives CASSRSGIGAGELFF.

On this clone itself: The same CDR3 is also encoded by other DNA sequences in this sample. The chain joins TRBV2 to TRBJ2-4; D gene unclear. The germline V gene has CDR1 SNHLY and CDR2 FYNNEI. The V and J ends lost 4 bases and 6 bases respectively, with 13 bases between them. The CDR3 consists of 14 residues. The CDR3 DNA reads as TGTGCCAGCAGTGTAATGGCGCGAGGAAACATTCAGTACTTC. This translates into CASSVMARGNIQYF. The full variable domain, in which reference TRBV2 and TRBJ2-4 provide the parts outside the CDR3, is EPEVTQTPSHQVTQMGQEVILRCVPISNHLYFYWYRQILGQKVEFLVSFYNNEISEKSEIFDDQFSVERPDGSNFTLKIRSTKLEDSAMYFCASSVMARGNIQYFGAGTRLSVL.

This clone was observed a handful of times. This chain uses TRBV14 with TRBJ2-1; 12 positions match TRBD2. Germline values: CDR1 SGHDN, CDR2 FVKESK. V was pared by 0 bases and J by 4 bases, with 13 bases of the junction left unmatched. The CDR3 has 20 amino acids. As DNA, the CDR3 is TGTGCCAGCAGCCAAGAGGGCCTAGCGGGAGGGCCATGGATATACAATGAGCAGTTCTTC. Encoded protein: CASSQEGLAGGPWIYNEQFF.

The chain has TRBV19 and TRBJ2-2; 7 bases are shared with TRBD1. CDR1 is LNHDA, CDR2 SQIVND, per germline (reference sequence). The trim removed 3 bases at V and 6 bases at J, leaving 7 bases unmatched. CDR3 length: 15 amino acids. CDR3 coding DNA: TGTGCCAGTAGTATGAAGGGGGCTTGGTCCGGGGAGCTGTTTTTT. Translation gives CASSMKGAWSGELFF.

Points on this clone: Distinct nucleotide sequences in the sample also encode this CDR3. The V gene is TRBV10-3, the J gene TRBJ2-3; D gene unclear. Germline CDR1 ENHRY, CDR2 SYGVKD. CDR3 size: 12 residues. Trimming removed 4 bases at V and 5 bases at J, with 7 bases between. The CDR3 protein is CAISGTVDTQYF. The CDR3 DNA sequence: TGTGCCATCAGTGGAACAGTAGATACGCAGTATTTT.

This clone came up a few times. The chain recombines TRBV27 with TRBJ2-7; D is ambiguous. The V end lost 0 bases, the J end lost 4 bases, and 13 bases lay between the germline ends. Germline V CDR1 and CDR2: MNHEY, SMNVEV (reference sequence). The CDR3 length is 15 residues. The CDR3 bases are TGTGCCAGCAGTTTATCGTACGGTTGGGTGTACGAGCAGTACTTC. Its protein product is CASSLSYGWVYEQYF.

On this clone itself: An end of the junction differs from the germline gene, which may be a read error. The chain joins TRBV5-4 to TRBJ2-1; D not certain. From germline, CDR1 is SGHNT and CDR2 YYREEE (reference sequence). CDR3 size: 14 residues. Here the CDR3 reads CASSQDMGISAQFF. CDR3 DNA: TGCGCCAGCAGCCAAGATATGGGAATCTCGGCACAGTTCTTC. Looking up the rest from reference TRBV5-4 and TRBJ2-1 gives the full variable domain: ETGVTQSPTHLIKTRGQQVTLRCSSQSGHNTVSWYQQALGQGPQFIFQYYREEENGRGNFPPRFSGLQFPNYSSELNVNALELDDSALYLCASSQDMGISAQFFGPGTRLTVL.

This clone was counted a few times. The chain links TRBV13 to TRBJ1-2; D uncertain. CDR1 is PRHDT and CDR2 is FYEKMQ in the germline V gene (reference sequence). The CDR3 consists of 14 residues. V lost 1 base and J lost 5, with 11 bases in between. The CDR3 DNA reads TGTGCCAGCAGCTTAGACCAGGCTGGGTATGGCTACACCTTC. It specifies CASSLDQAGYGYTF.